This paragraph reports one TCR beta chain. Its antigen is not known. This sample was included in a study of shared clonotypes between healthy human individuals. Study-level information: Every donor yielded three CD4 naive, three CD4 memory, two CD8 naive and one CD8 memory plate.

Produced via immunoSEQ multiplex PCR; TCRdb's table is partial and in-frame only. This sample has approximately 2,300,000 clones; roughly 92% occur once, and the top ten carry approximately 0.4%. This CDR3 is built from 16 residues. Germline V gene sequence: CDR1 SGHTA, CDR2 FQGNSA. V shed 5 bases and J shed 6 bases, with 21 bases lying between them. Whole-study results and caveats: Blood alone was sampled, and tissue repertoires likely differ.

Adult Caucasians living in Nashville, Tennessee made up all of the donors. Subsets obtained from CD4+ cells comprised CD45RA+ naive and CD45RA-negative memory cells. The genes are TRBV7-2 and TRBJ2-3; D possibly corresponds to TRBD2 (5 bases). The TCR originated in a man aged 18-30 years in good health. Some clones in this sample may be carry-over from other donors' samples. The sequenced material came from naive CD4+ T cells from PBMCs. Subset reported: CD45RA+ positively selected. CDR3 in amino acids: CASSPQASAAADTQYF. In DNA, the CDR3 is TGTGCCAGCAGCCCTCAAGCCTCGGCAGCGGCCGATACGCAGTATTTT.